This TCR beta chain is from a study of blood T cell repertoires in COVID-19. V lost 4 bases to trimming and J lost 5 bases; unmatched junction nucleotides: 5. CDR3 length equals 13 residues. The V gene's germline CDR1 is SGHDT and CDR2 YYEEEE. Sequencing was performed with immunoSEQ multiplex PCR; in TCRdb, only in-frame clones are kept and a portion is missing. The repertoire has some 100,000 clones, around nine tenths of them found once; the top ten carry approximately 8.7%. The rearrangement joins TRBV5-6 to TRBJ1-1; 7 bases align to TRBD1. This TCR was recovered from a woman aged 70-85 years with acute or convalescent COVID-19. Sequences were obtained from peripheral blood. CDR3 nucleotides: TGTGCCAGCAGCGTGGCAGGGGGAACTGAAGCTTTCTTT. The encoded protein is CASSVAGGTEAFF.